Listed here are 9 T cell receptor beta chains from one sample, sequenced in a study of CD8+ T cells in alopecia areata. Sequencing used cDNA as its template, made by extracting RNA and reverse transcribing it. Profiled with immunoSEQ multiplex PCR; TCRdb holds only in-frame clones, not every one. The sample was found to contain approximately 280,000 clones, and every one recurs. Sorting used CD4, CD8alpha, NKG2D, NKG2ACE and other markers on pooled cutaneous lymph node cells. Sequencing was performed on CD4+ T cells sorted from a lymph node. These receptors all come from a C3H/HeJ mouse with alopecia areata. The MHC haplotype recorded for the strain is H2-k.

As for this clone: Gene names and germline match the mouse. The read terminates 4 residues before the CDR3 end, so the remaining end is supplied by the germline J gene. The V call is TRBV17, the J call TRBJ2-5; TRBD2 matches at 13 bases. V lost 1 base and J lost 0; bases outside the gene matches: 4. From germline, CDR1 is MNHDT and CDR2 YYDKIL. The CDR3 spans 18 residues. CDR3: CASSRADWGGANQDTQYF. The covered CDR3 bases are TGTGCTAGCAGTAGAGCGGACTGGGGGGGCGCGAACCAAGAC.

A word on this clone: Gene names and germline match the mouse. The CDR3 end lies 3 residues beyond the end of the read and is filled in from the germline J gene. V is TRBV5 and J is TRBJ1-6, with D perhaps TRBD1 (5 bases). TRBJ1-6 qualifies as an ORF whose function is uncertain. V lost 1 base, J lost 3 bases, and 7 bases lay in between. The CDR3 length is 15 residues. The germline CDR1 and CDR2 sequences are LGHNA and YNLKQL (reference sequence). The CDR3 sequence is CASSQGQLYNSPLYF. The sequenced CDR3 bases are TGTGCCAGCAGCCAAGGACAGCTCTATAATTCGCCC.

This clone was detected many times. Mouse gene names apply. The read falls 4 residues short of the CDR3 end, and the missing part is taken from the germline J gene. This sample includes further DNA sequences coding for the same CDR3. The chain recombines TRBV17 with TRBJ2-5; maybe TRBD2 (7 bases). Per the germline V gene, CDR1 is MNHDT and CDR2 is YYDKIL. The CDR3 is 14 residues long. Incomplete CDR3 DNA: TGTGCTAGCAGTAGAGGAGGGGGGCGTGAC. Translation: CASSRGGGRD. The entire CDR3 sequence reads CASSRGGGRDTQYF.

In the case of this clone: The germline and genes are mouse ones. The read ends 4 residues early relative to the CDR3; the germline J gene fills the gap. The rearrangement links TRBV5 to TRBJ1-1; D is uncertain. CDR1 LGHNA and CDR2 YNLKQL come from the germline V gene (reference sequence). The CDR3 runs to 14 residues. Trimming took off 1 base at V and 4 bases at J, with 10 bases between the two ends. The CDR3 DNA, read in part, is TGTGCCAGCAGCCAAGTTTGGGTTAGCACA. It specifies CASSQVWVST. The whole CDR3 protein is CASSQVWVSTEVFF.

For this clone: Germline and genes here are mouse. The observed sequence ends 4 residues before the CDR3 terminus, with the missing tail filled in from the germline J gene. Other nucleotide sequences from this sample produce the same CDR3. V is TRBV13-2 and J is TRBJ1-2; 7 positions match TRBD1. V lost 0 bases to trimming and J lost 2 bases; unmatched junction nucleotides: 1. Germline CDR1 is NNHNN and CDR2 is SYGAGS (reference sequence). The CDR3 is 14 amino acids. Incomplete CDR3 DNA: TGTGCCAGCGGTGATGCACAGGGGAACTCC. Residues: CASGDAQGNS. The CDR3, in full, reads CASGDAQGNSDYTF.

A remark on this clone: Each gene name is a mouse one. The CDR3 reads CASSGTGGARNAEQFF. The DNA read from the CDR3 is TGTGCCAGCAGTGGGACTGGGGGGGCGCGGAATGCT. The V call is TRBV13-1, the J call TRBJ2-1; 13 positions match TRBD2. The CDR3 end is not reached by the read, which stops 4 residues before it; the germline J gene fills it in. CDR1 and CDR2 from the germline V gene are NSHNY and SYGAGN. Trimming at V came to 3 bases and at J to 5 bases, leaving 5 bases not matched to a gene. The CDR3 totals 16 residues.

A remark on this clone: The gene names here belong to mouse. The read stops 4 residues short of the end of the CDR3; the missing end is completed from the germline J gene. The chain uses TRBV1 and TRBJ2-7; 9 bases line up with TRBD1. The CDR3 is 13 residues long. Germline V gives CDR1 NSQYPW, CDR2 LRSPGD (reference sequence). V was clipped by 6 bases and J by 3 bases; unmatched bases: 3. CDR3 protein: CTCRGQGFYEQYF. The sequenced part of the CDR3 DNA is TGCACCTGCAGGGGACAGGGATTCTAT.

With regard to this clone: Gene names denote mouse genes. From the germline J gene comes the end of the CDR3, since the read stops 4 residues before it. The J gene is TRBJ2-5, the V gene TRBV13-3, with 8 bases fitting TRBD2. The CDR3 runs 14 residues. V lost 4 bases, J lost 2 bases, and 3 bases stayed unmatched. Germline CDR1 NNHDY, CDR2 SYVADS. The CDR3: CASSWTGIQDTQYF. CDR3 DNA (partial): TGTGCCAGCAGTTGGACTGGGATCCAAGAC. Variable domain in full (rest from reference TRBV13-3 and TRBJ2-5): EAAVTQSPRSKVAVTGGKVTLSCHQTNNHDYMYWYRQDTGHGLRLIHYSYVADSTEKGDIPDGYKASRPSQENFSLILELASLSQTAVYFCASSWTGIQDTQYFGPGTRLLVL.

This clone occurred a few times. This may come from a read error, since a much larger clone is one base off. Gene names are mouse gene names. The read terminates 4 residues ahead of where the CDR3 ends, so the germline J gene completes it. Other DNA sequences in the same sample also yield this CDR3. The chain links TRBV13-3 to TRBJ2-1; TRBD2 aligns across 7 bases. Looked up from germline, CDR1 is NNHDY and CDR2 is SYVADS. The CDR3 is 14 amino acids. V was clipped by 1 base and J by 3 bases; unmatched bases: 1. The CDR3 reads CASSDSGGYAEQFF. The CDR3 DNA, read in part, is TGTGCCAGCAGTGATTCTGGGGGCTATGCT.